This record looks at one T cell receptor beta chain sequence and its context. Per the original methods: Reference gene primers were amplified, and this amplification served to estimate nucleated cell counts. Assay used: immunoSEQ multiplex PCR; TCRdb lists only in-frame clones, some missing. D and trimming come from the DNA, and the V and J calls and clone size come from that table. This table has tens of thousands of clones, around four fifths appearing once. Trimming left V 5 bases short and J 3 bases short, with 10 bases between. The germline V gene has CDR1 MNHEY and CDR2 SVGEGT. This CDR3 region has 13 residues. The sample is drawn from a study of blood T cell repertoires in COVID-19. Overall study context: Material from acute and convalescent COVID-19 was sourced from the United States, Italy and Spain. The cDNA or gDNA used as material had been derived from T cells, B-cell-depleted T cells, or PBMCs.

The source material was peripheral blood. The chain links TRBV6-2 or TRBV6-3 to TRBJ1-1; D is possibly TRBD1 (5 bases). This clonotype was obtained from a woman in her 70s with active or convalescent COVID-19. This CDR3 is CASSDDRYTEAFF. The CDR3 nucleotides are TGTGCCAGCAGTGACGACAGATACACTGAAGCTTTCTTT.